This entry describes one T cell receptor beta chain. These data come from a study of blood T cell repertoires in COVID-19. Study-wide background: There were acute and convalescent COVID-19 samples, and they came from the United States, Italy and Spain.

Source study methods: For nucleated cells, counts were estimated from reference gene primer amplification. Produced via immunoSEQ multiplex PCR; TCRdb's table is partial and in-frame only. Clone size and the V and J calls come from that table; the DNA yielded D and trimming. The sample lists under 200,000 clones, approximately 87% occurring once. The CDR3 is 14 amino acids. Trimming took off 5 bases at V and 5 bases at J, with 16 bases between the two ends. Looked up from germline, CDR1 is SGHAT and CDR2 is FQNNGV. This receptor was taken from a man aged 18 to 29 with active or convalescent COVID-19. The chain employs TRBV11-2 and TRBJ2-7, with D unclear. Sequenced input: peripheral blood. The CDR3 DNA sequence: TGTGCCAGCAGCCTAGGTCGGGTGGAGAACGAGCAGTACTTC. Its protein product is CASSLGRVENEQYF.